Listed below are T cell receptor beta chains from one sample, sequenced in a study of T cell changes during pregnancy in multiple sclerosis. Generated by immunoSEQ multiplex PCR, the TCRdb table keeps only in-frame clones and is missing some. Among tens of thousands of clones listed, approximately 91% were seen once. This sample comprised peripheral blood, obtained in the second trimester of pregnancy. The source of these receptors is a female donor in good health, enrolled as a control in a pregnancy study. Each CDR3 is given with its conserved first and last residue. A D gene is named only where the DNA matches it firmly.

V: TRBV7-3
length: 13
D: TRBD1
CDR3: CASSPGQSYEQYF

V: TRBV6-5
length: 11
D: NA
CDR3: CASRESDTQYF

V: TRBV5-5
length: 15
D: NA
CDR3: CASSLGQMVGDTQYF

V: TRBV28
length: 16
D: NA
CDR3: CASRPRMAGLNTEAFF

V: TRBV5-8
length: 16
D: TRBD2
CDR3: CASSSGLAGNTDTQYF

V: TRBV2
length: 10
D: NA
CDR3: CASTAYEQYF

V: TRBV11-2
length: 15
D: NA
CDR3: CASSPAGGINQPQHF

V: TRBV7-2
length: 15
D: TRBD1
CDR3: CASRLPGQGSYEQYF

V: TRBV7-9
length: 18
D: NA
CDR3: CASSRLTSSTDYNSPLHF

V: TRBV15
length: 15
D: NA
CDR3: CATSRAENSNQPQHF

V: TRBV2
length: 16
D: TRBD1
CDR3: CASSTGLQGAQEKLFF

V: TRBV5-5
length: 15
D: TRBD1
CDR3: CASSWATGQDYGYTF

V: TRBV9
length: 16
D: NA
CDR3: CASSVAPSSRRNEQFF

V: TRBV4-1
length: 17
D: TRBD2
CDR3: CASSQPGVAGGLETQYF

V: TRBV5-4
length: 14
D: NA
CDR3: CASSLEVAVAGYTF

V: TRBV29-1
length: 14
D: NA
CDR3: CSVIRGAGGDEQFF

V: TRBV5-1
length: 20
D: NA
CDR3: CASSPDGDLPFLNSNYGYTF

V: TRBV6-5
length: 15
D: NA
CDR3: CASRLFQSPSEKLFF

V: TRBV28
length: 15
D: TRBD2
CDR3: CASVGRELGKNIQYF

V: TRBV11-2
length: 13
D: NA
CDR3: CASRVGGGAEAFF

V: TRBV5-5
length: 14
D: NA
CDR3: CASSSAGRSYEQYF

V: TRBV9
length: 17
D: TRBD2
CDR3: CASSVGLAWGSYNEQFF

V: TRBV13
length: 14
D: TRBD1
CDR3: CASSPRGDHYGYTF

V: TRBV6-4
length: 14
D: NA
CDR3: CASSVAGPTGELFF

V: TRBV28
length: 15
D: TRBD1
CDR3: CASSLQQGDGSPLHF

V: TRBV5-6
length: 14
D: NA
CDR3: CASSLIRGNQPQHF

V: TRBV12-2
length: 20
D: NA
CDR3: CASRSLLLGSSGGAGETQYF

V: TRBV19
length: 15
D: NA
CDR3: CASSIPAAMRTEAFF

V: TRBV7-2
length: 13
D: NA
CDR3: CASSPSGNQPQHF

V: TRBV6-6
length: 16
D: NA
CDR3: CASSYGPKPLPDTQYF

V: TRBV28
length: 16
D: TRBD2
CDR3: CASTPLGGGEVNEQFF

V: TRBV7-9
length: 19
D: TRBD1
CDR3: CASSPKKPLGQGKSYGYTF

V: TRBV27
length: 16
D: TRBD1
CDR3: CASSQAGGSENNEQFF

V: TRBV9
length: 15
D: TRBD1
CDR3: CASSVAEGAGNTIYF

V: TRBV7-3
length: 12
D: NA
CDR3: CASSQGLYGYTF

V: TRBV6-1
length: 17
D: TRBD1
CDR3: CASSEGFFGTGSEKLFF

V: TRBV6-1
length: 15
D: NA
CDR3: CASSAFKQGLLGYTF

V: TRBV7-2
length: 15
D: NA
CDR3: CASSSPRVREYEQFF

V: TRBV5-6
length: 17
D: NA
CDR3: CASSSIEGGQTNEKLFF